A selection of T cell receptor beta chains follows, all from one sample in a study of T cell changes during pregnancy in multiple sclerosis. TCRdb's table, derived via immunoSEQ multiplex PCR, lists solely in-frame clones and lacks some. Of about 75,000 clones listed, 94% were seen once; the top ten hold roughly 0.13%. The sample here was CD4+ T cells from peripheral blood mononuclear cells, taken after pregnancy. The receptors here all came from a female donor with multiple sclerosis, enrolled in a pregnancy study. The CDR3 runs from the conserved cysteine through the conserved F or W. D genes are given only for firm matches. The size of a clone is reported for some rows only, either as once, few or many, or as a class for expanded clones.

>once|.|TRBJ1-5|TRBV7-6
TGTGCCAGCAGCTTAGGTAGTCGGGATAGCAATCAGCCCCAGCATTTT
CASSLGSRDSNQPQHF
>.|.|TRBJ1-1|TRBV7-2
TGTGCCAGCAGCTTAGTGACAGAAAACGAAGCTTTCTTT
CASSLVTENEAFF
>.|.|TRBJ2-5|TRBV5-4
TGTGCCAGCAGTACGCGGGGGCAGCGGCAAGAGACCCAGTACTTC
CASSTRGQRQETQYF
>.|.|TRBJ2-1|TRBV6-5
TGTGCCAGCCGCGGGCTCCTATTCAATGAGCAGTTCTTC
CASRGLLFNEQFF
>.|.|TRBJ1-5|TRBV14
TGTGCCAGCAGCCGGGGGCTCAATCAGCCCCAGCATTTT
CASSRGLNQPQHF
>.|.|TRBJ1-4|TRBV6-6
TGTGCCAGCAGTGCGGACACACCGAATGAAAAACTGTTTTTT
CASSADTPNEKLFF
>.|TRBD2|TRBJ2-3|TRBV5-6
TGTGCCAGCAGCTTGACCGGGAGCGGGAGGAGGGATACGCAGTATTTT
CASSLTGSGRRDTQYF
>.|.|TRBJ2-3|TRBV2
TGTGCCAGCAGTCCCCCGGCTAGCCGGCAGTATTTT
CASSPPASRQYF
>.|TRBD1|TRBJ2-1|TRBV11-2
TGTGCCAGCAGCTTAGGGGACAGGGTACGCAATGAGCAGTTCTTC
CASSLGDRVRNEQFF
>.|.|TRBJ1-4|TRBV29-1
TGCAGCGTCTCCACAGGGCCGAAGGCGAAACTGTTTTTT
CSVSTGPKAKLFF
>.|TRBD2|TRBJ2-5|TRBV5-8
TGTGCCAGCAGCTTGGCCGGTAGCGGGAGAGGAGAGACCCAGTACTTC
CASSLAGSGRGETQYF
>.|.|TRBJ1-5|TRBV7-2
TGTGCCAGCAGCCCAGGGGAGTGGGTACTCCAGCATTTT
CASSPGEWVLQHF
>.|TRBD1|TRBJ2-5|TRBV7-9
TGTGCCAGCAGCTGGGACAGGTCGGGGACCCAGTACTTC
CASSWDRSGTQYF
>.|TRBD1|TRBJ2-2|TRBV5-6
TGTGCCAGCAGCTTGGCACAGGGGATTGGTACCGGGGAGCTGTTTTTT
CASSLAQGIGTGELFF
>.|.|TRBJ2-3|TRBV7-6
TGTGCCAGCAGTCCGACGACTATTTCAGATACGCAGTATTTT
CASSPTTISDTQYF
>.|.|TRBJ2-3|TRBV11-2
TGTGCCAGCAGCTTAGGCGGAACCACAGATACGCAGTATTTT
CASSLGGTTDTQYF
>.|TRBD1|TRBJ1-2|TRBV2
TGTGCCAGCAGTGGGGACAGGGATACGTATGGCTACACCTTC
CASSGDRDTYGYTF
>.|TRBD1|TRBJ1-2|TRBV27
TGTGCCAGCGGGAAAGGACAGGGGGCTTACTATGGCTACACCTTC
CASGKGQGAYYGYTF
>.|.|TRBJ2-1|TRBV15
TGTGCCACCAGCAGAGATGAGGGCGATGAGCAGTTCTTC
CATSRDEGDEQFF
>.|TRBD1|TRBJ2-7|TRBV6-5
TGTGCCAGCAGTTACGTGGGACAGGGGTTCGAGCAGTACTTC
CASSYVGQGFEQYF
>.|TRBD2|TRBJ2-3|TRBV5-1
TGCGCCAGCAGCACCGGATCTAGCGGGAGGGCCGGTACGCAGTATTTT
CASSTGSSGRAGTQYF
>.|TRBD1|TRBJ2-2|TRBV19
TGTGCCAGTAGTCACGGGACAGCCGCGAACACCGGGGAGCTGTTTTTT
CASSHGTAANTGELFF
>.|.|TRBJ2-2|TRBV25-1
TGTGCCAGCAGCAATAGAGCGAGGGACGGGGAGCTGTTTTTT
CASSNRARDGELFF
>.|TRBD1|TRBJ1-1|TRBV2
TGTGCCAGCAGTCTTACCAGGGACAGCCTAAACACTGAAGCTTTCTTT
CASSLTRDSLNTEAFF